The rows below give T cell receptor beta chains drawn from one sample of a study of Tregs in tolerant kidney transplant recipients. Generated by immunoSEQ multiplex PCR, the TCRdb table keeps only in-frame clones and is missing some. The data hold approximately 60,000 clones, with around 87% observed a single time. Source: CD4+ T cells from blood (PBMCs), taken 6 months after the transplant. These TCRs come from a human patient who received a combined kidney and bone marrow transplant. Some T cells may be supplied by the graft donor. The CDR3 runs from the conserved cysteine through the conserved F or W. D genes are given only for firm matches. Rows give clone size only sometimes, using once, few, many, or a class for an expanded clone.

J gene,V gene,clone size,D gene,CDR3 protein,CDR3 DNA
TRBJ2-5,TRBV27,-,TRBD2,CASRYAGGIQETQYF,TGTGCCAGCAGATACGCGGGGGGGATACAAGAGACCCAGTACTTC
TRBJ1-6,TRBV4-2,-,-,CASSQKTGRTPLHF,TGTGCCAGCAGCCAAAAAACAGGGAGAACCCCCCTCCACTTT
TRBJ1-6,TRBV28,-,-,CASSLGGADSPLHF,TGTGCCAGCAGTTTAGGCGGGGCGGATTCACCCCTCCACTTT
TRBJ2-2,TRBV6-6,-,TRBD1,CASSYSGTGDTGELFF,TGTGCCAGCAGTTACTCTGGGACAGGTGACACCGGGGAGCTGTTTTTT
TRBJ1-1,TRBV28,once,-,CASSTTQAFF,TGTGCCAGCAGCACCACTCAAGCTTTCTTT
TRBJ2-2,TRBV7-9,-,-,CASSQRRAGVNTGELFF,TGTGCCAGCAGCCAACGGCGGGCAGGGGTTAACACCGGGGAGCTGTTTTTT
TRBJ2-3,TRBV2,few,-,CASSEAGLSGYF,TGTGCCAGCAGTGAAGCGGGCCTGAGTGGGTATTTT
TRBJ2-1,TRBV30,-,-,CAWRREPYNEQFF,TGTGCCTGGAGGCGGGAACCGTACAATGAGCAGTTCTTC
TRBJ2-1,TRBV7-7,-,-,CASSPGTPPNEQFF,TGTGCCAGCAGCCCCGGGACACCCCCCAATGAGCAGTTCTTC
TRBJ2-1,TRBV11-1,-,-,CASSRSEPYNEQFF,TGTGCCAGCAGCCGGAGTGAGCCCTACAATGAGCAGTTCTTC
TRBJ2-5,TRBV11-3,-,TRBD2,CASSLPLAQYQETQYF,TGTGCCAGCAGCTTACCACTAGCGCAGTACCAAGAGACCCAGTACTTC
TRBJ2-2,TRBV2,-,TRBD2,CASSRTGGTNTGELFF,TGTGCCAGCAGTAGAACGGGGGGGACGAACACCGGGGAGCTGTTTTTT
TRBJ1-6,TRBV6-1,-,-,CASRHDSPLHF,TGTGCCAGCAGACACGACTCCCCCCTCCACTTT
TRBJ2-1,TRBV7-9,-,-,CASSLGWGPHNEQFF,TGTGCCAGCAGCTTAGGATGGGGCCCCCACAATGAGCAGTTCTTC
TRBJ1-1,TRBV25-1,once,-,CASSERQPMNTEAFF,TGTGCCAGCAGTGAAAGACAGCCTATGAACACTGAAGCTTTCTTT
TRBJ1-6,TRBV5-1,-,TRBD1,CASSLRTGNSPLHF,TGCGCCAGCAGCTTACGGACAGGGAATTCCCCCCTCCACTTT
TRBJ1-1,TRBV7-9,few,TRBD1,CASSLVRGGTAGAFF,TGTGCCAGCAGCTTAGTGAGAGGGGGGACAGCGGGAGCTTTCTTT
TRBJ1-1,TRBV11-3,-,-,CASSVQGIGEAFF,TGTGCCAGCAGCGTTCAGGGTATCGGTGAAGCTTTCTTT
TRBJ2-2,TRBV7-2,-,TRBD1,CASSFSGQGFGELFF,TGTGCCAGCAGCTTCTCGGGACAGGGATTTGGGGAGCTGTTTTTT
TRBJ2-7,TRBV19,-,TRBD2,CASSPGLAEIYEQYF,TGTGCCAGTAGTCCAGGACTAGCGGAAATCTACGAGCAGTACTTC
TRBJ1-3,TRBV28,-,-,CASRRAGNTIYF,TGTGCCAGCAGGAGGGCGGGAAACACCATATATTTT
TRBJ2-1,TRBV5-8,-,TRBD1,CASSLGAGGMHEQFF,TGTGCCAGCAGCTTGGGGGCAGGGGGAATGCATGAGCAGTTCTTC
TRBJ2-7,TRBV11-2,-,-,CASSTDRTLENEQYF,TGTGCCAGCAGCACCGACAGGACCTTGGAGAACGAGCAGTACTTC
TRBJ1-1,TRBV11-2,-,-,CASSYYGEGEAFF,TGTGCCAGCAGCTATTATGGAGAGGGTGAAGCTTTCTTT
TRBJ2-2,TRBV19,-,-,CASREVQRQYTGELFF,TGTGCCAGTAGGGAGGTACAGCGGCAGTACACCGGGGAGCTGTTTTTT
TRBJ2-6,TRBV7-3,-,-,CASSFRPGQPGANVLTF,TGTGCCAGCAGCTTCAGACCTGGACAGCCTGGGGCCAACGTCCTGACTTTC
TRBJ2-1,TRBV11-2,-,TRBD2,CASSLGGQRELQFF,TGTGCCAGCAGCTTAGGGGGCCAGCGGGAGCTGCAGTTCTTC
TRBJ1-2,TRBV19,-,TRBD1,CASSTSRQGLGGYTF,TGTGCCAGTAGTACCTCCCGACAGGGTTTGGGCGGCTACACCTTC
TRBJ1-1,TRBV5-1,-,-,CASSLLSEHKVQGAFF,TGCGCCAGCAGCTTGTTGTCAGAACATAAAGTCCAGGGAGCTTTCTTT
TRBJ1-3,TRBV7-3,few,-,CASSSSGGPGNTIYF,TGTGCCAGCAGCTCCTCCGGGGGGCCCGGAAACACCATATATTTT
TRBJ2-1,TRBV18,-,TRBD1,CASSSYRGEDEQFF,TGTGCCAGCTCGTCGTACAGGGGGGAGGATGAGCAGTTCTTC
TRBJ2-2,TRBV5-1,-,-,CASSLDIGGELFF,TGCGCCAGCAGCTTGGACATTGGCGGGGAGCTGTTTTTT
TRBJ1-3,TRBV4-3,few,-,CASSQDGHSGNTIYF,TGCGCCAGCAGCCAAGATGGACACTCTGGAAACACCATATATTTT
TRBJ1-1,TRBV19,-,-,CASSIGRGTGMTEAFF,TGTGCCAGTAGTATAGGAAGAGGAACAGGCATGACTGAAGCTTTCTTT
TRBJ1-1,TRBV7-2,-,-,CASSPRTEAFF,TGTGCCAGCAGCCCACGGACTGAAGCTTTCTTT
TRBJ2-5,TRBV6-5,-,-,CASRDPGGGEETQYF,TGTGCCAGCAGAGATCCAGGAGGGGGGGAAGAGACCCAGTACTTC
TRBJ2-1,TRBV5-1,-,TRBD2,CASKNTSGRDNEQLF,TGCGCCAGCAAGAACACTAGCGGGAGAGACAATGAGCAGCTCTTC
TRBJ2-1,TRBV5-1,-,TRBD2,CASSKGPGLGSNEQFF,TGCGCCAGCAGCAAAGGGCCGGGACTAGGCTCTAATGAGCAGTTCTTC
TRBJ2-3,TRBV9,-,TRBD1,CASSVGGTGTDTQYF,TGTGCCAGCAGCGTAGGGGGGACAGGGACAGATACGCAGTATTTT
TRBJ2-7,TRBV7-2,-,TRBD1,CASSLDRGPYEQYF,TGTGCCAGCAGCTTAGACAGGGGGCCCTACGAGCAGTACTTC
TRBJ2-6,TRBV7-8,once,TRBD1,CASSDRRGRPRAGANVLTF,TGTGCCAGCAGCGACAGAAGGGGGCGCCCCAGGGCCGGGGCCAACGTCCTGACTTTC
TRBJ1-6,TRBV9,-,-,CASSSRQASPLHF,TGTGCCAGCAGCTCTCGACAGGCTTCACCCCTCCACTTT
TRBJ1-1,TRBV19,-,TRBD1,CASSGDRGYTEAFF,TGTGCCAGTAGTGGCGACAGGGGCTACACTGAAGCTTTCTTT
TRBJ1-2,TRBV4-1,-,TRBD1,CASSQDLKSGQGLGYGYTF,TGCGCCAGCAGCCAAGATCTGAAGTCGGGACAGGGACTGGGCTATGGCTACACCTTC
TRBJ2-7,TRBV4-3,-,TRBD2,CASSQDEWASGGSYEQYF,TGCGCCAGCAGCCAAGATGAGTGGGCTAGCGGGGGATCCTACGAGCAGTACTTC
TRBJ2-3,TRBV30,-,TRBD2,CAWSVGSGDTDTQYF,TGTGCCTGGAGTGTGGGTAGCGGGGACACAGATACGCAGTATTTT
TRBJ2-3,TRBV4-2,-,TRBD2,CASSQDLAGGKNTQYF,TGTGCCAGCAGCCAAGATCTAGCGGGGGGCAAGAATACGCAGTATTTT
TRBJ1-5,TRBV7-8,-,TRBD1,CASSSVGTGDQPQHF,TGTGCCAGCAGCTCCGTGGGGACAGGGGACCAGCCCCAGCATTTT
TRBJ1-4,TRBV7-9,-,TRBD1,CASSLALGGQEKLFF,TGTGCCAGCAGCTTAGCGCTAGGGGGCCAAGAAAAACTGTTTTTT
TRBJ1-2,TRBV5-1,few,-,CASSPGTNNYGYTF,TGCGCCAGCAGCCCCGGGACAAATAACTATGGCTACACCTTC
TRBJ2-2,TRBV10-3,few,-,CAISGQDSSTGELFF,TGTGCCATCAGTGGACAAGATTCGAGCACCGGGGAGCTGTTTTTT
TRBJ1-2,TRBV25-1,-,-,CASRGYYGYTF,TGTGCCAGCAGGGGCTACTATGGCTACACCTTC
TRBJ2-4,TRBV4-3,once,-,CASSQALGGGSNIQYF,TGCGCCAGCAGCCAGGCATTGGGTGGGGGGTCGAACATTCAGTACTTC
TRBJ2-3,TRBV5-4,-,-,CACSRTDTQYF,TGTGCGTGCAGTCGCACAGATACGCAGTATTTT
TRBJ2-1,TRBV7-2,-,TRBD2,CASSFLYDGGANEQFF,TGTGCCAGCAGCTTCCTTTATGACGGGGGGGCAAATGAGCAGTTCTTC
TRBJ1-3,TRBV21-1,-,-,CASSKLRGSGNTIYF,TGTGCCAGCAGCAAACTTCGGGGGTCTGGAAACACCATATATTTT
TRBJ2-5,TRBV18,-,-,CASSPGSQETQYF,TGTGCCAGCTCACCAGGCAGCCAAGAGACCCAGTACTTC
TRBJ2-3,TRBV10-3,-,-,CAINIRDTDTQYF,TGTGCCATCAATATCAGGGACACAGATACGCAGTATTTT
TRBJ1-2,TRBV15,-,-,CATSTTFTERSYGYTF,TGTGCCACCAGTACAACTTTCACCGAGAGGTCCTATGGCTACACCTTC